This TCR beta chain was sequenced during a study of blood T cell repertoires in COVID-19. For the study at large: The United States, Italy and Spain were the sources of the acute and convalescent COVID-19 samples. Sources were T cells, B-cell-depleted T cells, or PBMCs; the material itself was cDNA or gDNA.

Per the authors' pipeline: How many nucleated cells were present was estimated from reference gene primer amplification. TCRdb's table, derived via immunoSEQ multiplex PCR, lists solely in-frame clones and lacks some. V, J and clone size reflect that table, while D and trimming were determined from the DNA. The repertoire has approximately 67,000 clones, about 87% of them found once; the top ten carry roughly 5.6%. Trimming took off 3 bases at V and 6 bases at J, with 20 bases between the two ends. The length of the CDR3 is 16 residues. The germline V gene has CDR1 SGHVS and CDR2 FQNEAQ. This chain joins TRBV7-8 and TRBJ1-1; possible D gene TRBD1, 5 bases. The sequence was obtained from a man aged 50 to 59 with active COVID-19. Sequenced sample: peripheral blood. CDR3 DNA sequence: TGTGCCAGCAGCTTTGGGGGTGGGGTTTGGGAGGCTGAAGCTTTCTTT. It is translated as CASSFGGGVWEAEAFF.